Listed here are 22 T cell receptor beta chains from one sample, sequenced in a study of cytomegalovirus exposure and HLA in healthy donors. This table comes from immunoSEQ multiplex PCR, and its TCRdb copy is limited to in-frame clones, with some not included. The sample has around 160,000 clones; approximately 84% are singletons. Material: PBMCs. The receptor set was obtained from a man aged 30 to 45 in good health and CMV-seropositive.

The chain joins TRBV6-4 to TRBJ2-6, with D perhaps matching TRBD2 (5 bases). V lost 3 bases, J lost 0 bases, and 6 bases lay in between. The CDR3 is 15 amino acids. In germline, CDR1 is MRHNA, CDR2 SNTAGT. The CDR3 DNA sequence: TGTGCCAGCAGTGAAGGACTCTCTGGGGCCAACGTCCTGACTTTC. The encoded protein is CASSEGLSGANVLTF.

The table lists this clone with a count of one. The gene calls are TRBV7-9 and TRBJ2-7, with 8 bases that match TRBD1. J gave up 2 bases and V 3 bases, and 3 bases lay outside the gene matches. The CDR3 runs 14 residues. The germline CDR1 and CDR2 sequences are SEHNR and FQNEAQ (reference sequence). CDR3 sequence reads: CASSFPGGAYEQYF. Written as DNA, the CDR3 is TGTGCCAGCAGCTTTCCAGGGGGCGCCTACGAGCAGTACTTC. Full variable domain (missing parts from reference TRBV7-9 and TRBJ2-7): DTGVSQNPRHKITKRGQNVTFRCDPISEHNRLYWYRQTLGQGPEFLTYFQNEAQLEKSRLLSDRFSAERPKGSFSTLEIQRTEQGDSAMYLCASSFPGGAYEQYFGPGTRLTVT.

This chain joins TRBV5-4 and TRBJ2-7; TRBD2 agrees at 10 bases. This CDR3 spans 15 amino acids. Germline CDR1 SGHNT, CDR2 YYREEE (reference sequence). Germline trimming cut 4 bases from V and 2 bases from J; bases unmatched to any gene: 6. CDR3 nucleotides: TGTGCCAGCAGCCCTCGCACTAGCGGGGCCTACGAGCAGTACTTC. Amino acids: CASSPRTSGAYEQYF.

The chain employs TRBV11-2 and TRBJ2-7; D uncertain. This CDR3 spans 13 amino acids. V lost 5 bases to trimming and J lost 4 bases, with 12 bases between them. Germline V lookup: CDR1 SGHAT, CDR2 FQNNGV. The CDR3 nucleotides are TGTGCCAGCAGCCGAGACTTGGAGTACGAGCAGTACTTC. Protein sequence: CASSRDLEYEQYF. The full variable domain, completed using reference TRBV11-2 and TRBJ2-7, is EAGVAQSPRYKIIEKRQSVAFWCNPISGHATLYWYQQILGQGPKLLIQFQNNGVVDDSQLPKDRFSAERLKGVDSTLKIQPAKLEDSAVYLCASSRDLEYEQYFGPGTRLTVT.

The chain carries TRBV5-4 and TRBJ2-3; tentative D call: TRBD1 (6 bases). The germline gives CDR1 SGHNT, CDR2 YYREEE (reference sequence). Trimming took 2 bases from V and 9 from J, leaving 13 bases between them. This CDR3 has 13 amino acids. The CDR3 is CASSFWTVKTQYF. The CDR3 nucleotides are TGTGCCAGCAGCTTTTGGACAGTCAAAACGCAGTATTTT. Combining the CDR3 with reference TRBV5-4 and TRBJ2-3 gives the whole variable domain ETGVTQSPTHLIKTRGQQVTLRCSSQSGHNTVSWYQQALGQGPQFIFQYYREEENGRGNFPPRFSGLQFPNYSSELNVNALELDDSALYLCASSFWTVKTQYFGPGTRLTVL.

The V call is TRBV10-3, the J call TRBJ2-7; TRBD1 matches at 8 bases. CDR1 is ENHRY and CDR2 is SYGVKD in the germline V gene. With V trimmed by 3 bases and J by 7 bases, 8 bases remained unmatched. The CDR3 is 14 residues long. This CDR3 reads CAISERTGRSEQYF. The DNA of the CDR3 is TGTGCCATCAGTGAAAGGACAGGGAGGAGTGAGCAGTACTTC.

The V and J genes are TRBV2 and TRBJ2-6; D is uncertain. CDR3 length: 14 residues. The germline V and J ends were trimmed by 6 bases and 0 bases, with 6 bases remaining between them. Per the germline V gene, CDR1 is SNHLY and CDR2 is FYNNEI. DNA for the CDR3: TGTGCCAGCAGGACGGGCTCTGGGGCCAACGTCCTGACTTTC. Residues: CASRTGSGANVLTF.

The gene calls are TRBV7-9 and TRBJ2-7, with D possibly being TRBD1 (6 bases). Per the germline V gene, CDR1 is SEHNR and CDR2 is FQNEAQ (reference sequence). Trimming cost V 10 bases and J 4 bases, with 20 bases left between them. This CDR3 has 14 residues. The CDR3 sequence is CATGTGFYQYEQYF. CDR3 coding DNA: TGTGCCACCGGTACAGGGTTTTACCAGTACGAGCAGTACTTC.

The CDR3 DNA reads as TGTGCCAGCAGCCCACGAGGCGGGATCTGGGATGGCTACACCTTC. As protein: CASSPRGGIWDGYTF. This chain joins TRBV6-5 and TRBJ1-2; D not resolved. The V gene's germline CDR1 is MNHEY and CDR2 SVGAGI. V shed 6 bases and J shed 6 bases, with 20 bases lying between them. This CDR3 is built from 15 residues.

J is TRBJ2-5 and V is TRBV6-5, with TRBD2 matching 8 bases. Germline V lookup: CDR1 MNHEY, CDR2 SVGAGI. This CDR3 spans 13 amino acids. Unmatched junction bases numbered 5, after V lost 2 bases and J lost 9 bases. Here the CDR3 reads CASSYTGRGAQYF. The CDR3 DNA reads as TGTGCCAGCAGTTACACGGGGCGGGGGGCCCAGTACTTC.

This rearrangement joins TRBV6-6 to TRBJ2-3; 7 nucleotides line up with TRBD2. Trimming took 5 bases from V and 2 from J; bases not matched to a gene: 7. Germline V CDR1 and CDR2: MNHNY, SVGAGI (reference sequence). This CDR3 region has 15 residues. The CDR3: CASSHGEGPTDTQYF. The CDR3 DNA reads TGTGCCAGCAGTCACGGGGAGGGGCCCACAGATACGCAGTATTTT.

The V and J genes are TRBV5-6 and TRBJ2-1, with TRBD2 matching 8 bases. The CDR3 has 17 residues. The J segment lost 6 bases and the V segment lost 0 bases, leaving 11 bases of the junction unmatched. CDR1 is SGHDT and CDR2 is YYEEEE in the germline V gene. For the CDR3, the DNA is TGTGCCAGCAGCTTGGCTTGGACTAGCAGGTCCGGCAATGAGCAGTTCTTC. Translated: CASSLAWTSRSGNEQFF.

This clone has a single count. The CDR3 is CASSVGGQGSRGYTF. In DNA form, the CDR3 reads TGTGCCAGCAGCGTAGGTGGACAGGGAAGTAGGGGCTACACCTTC. The chain uses TRBV9 and TRBJ1-2, with 8 bases aligning to TRBD1. The length of the CDR3 is 15 residues. Per germline, CDR1 SGDLS and CDR2 YYNGEE. The junction had 9 bases not matched to a gene; V was cut back by 0 bases and J by 8 bases.

The chain recombines TRBV7-6 with TRBJ1-2; 9 bases align to TRBD1. Germline CDR1 reads SGHVS; CDR2 reads FNYEAQ. V shed 4 bases, J shed 5 bases, and the junction held 8 bases outside the gene matches. CDR3 length: 15 residues. CDR3: CASSYRDRAGYGYTF. CDR3 DNA: TGTGCCAGCAGCTACCGGGACAGGGCTGGATATGGCTACACCTTC.

V and J are TRBV7-9 and TRBJ1-6; 9 nucleotides line up with TRBD1. Trimming removed 6 bases from V and 9 bases from J; junction bases left unmatched: 9. The length of the CDR3 is 15 residues. Germline CDR1 reads SEHNR; CDR2 reads FQNEAQ (reference sequence). The CDR3, as DNA: TGTGCCAGCAGTGTCGAGACAGGGGGTATTTCACCCCTCCACTTT. Amino acid sequence: CASSVETGGISPLHF.

V is TRBV19 and J is TRBJ2-5, with 7 bases lining up with TRBD2. The CDR3 is 15 residues long. J was trimmed by 5 bases and V by 5 bases; bases with no gene match: 11. Germline assignment: CDR1 LNHDA and CDR2 SQIVND (reference sequence). CDR3 in amino acids: CASSSRRGDTETQYF. For the CDR3, the DNA is TGTGCCAGTAGTTCCCGACGGGGGGATACGGAGACCCAGTACTTC.

The chain carries TRBV7-2 and TRBJ1-5; the D gene is possibly TRBD1 (5 bases). This CDR3 is built from 16 residues. Trimming stripped 0 bases from V and 7 bases from J, with 16 bases between. The V gene's germline CDR1 is SGHTA and CDR2 FQGNSA. CDR3 in amino acids: CASSLAGSGLRQPQHF. The CDR3 nucleotides read TGTGCCAGCAGCTTAGCGGGGTCAGGGCTTAGGCAGCCCCAGCATTTT. The entire variable domain, with the rest obtained from reference TRBV7-2 and TRBJ1-5, is as follows: GAGVSQSPSNKVTEKGKDVELRCDPISGHTALYWYRQSLGQGLEFLIYFQGNSAPDKSGLPSDRFSAERTGGSVSTLTIQRTQQEDSAVYLCASSLAGSGLRQPQHFGDGTRLSIL.

This rearrangement joins TRBV28 to TRBJ1-4, with 9 bases matching TRBD1. The CDR3 runs 18 residues. Unmatched junction bases numbered 6, after V lost 1 base and J lost 0 bases. Germline CDR1 is MDHEN and CDR2 is SYDVKM. Here the CDR3 DNA reads TGTGCCAGCAGTTTATTGGGACAGGGAGTTGCAACTAATGAAAAACTGTTTTTT. Translation: CASSLLGQGVATNEKLFF.

The genes are TRBV28 and TRBJ1-4; 9 bases are shared with TRBD1. Looked up from germline, CDR1 is MDHEN and CDR2 is SYDVKM. This CDR3 contains 16 residues. Trimming removed 4 bases from V and 8 bases from J; junction bases left unmatched: 11. CDR3 bases: TGTGCCAGCAGTTCTTACACAGGGGGCGCAAAGGAAAAACTGTTTTTT. It translates to CASSSYTGGAKEKLFF.

The V and J genes are TRBV29-1 and TRBJ2-7; D might be TRBD1 (5 bases). Germline-derived CDR1 and CDR2 are SQVTM and ANQGSEA. The V end lost 3 bases, the J end lost 8 bases, and 17 bases lay between the germline ends. The CDR3 contains 13 residues. CDR3 nucleotides: TGCAGCGTTGACGGCCAGGGTGGTGGAAAGCAGTACTTC. Amino acid sequence: CSVDGQGGGKQYF.

The chain recombines TRBV28 with TRBJ2-7; 9 nucleotides match TRBD1. Germline CDR1 and CDR2: MDHEN and SYDVKM. CDR3 size: 15 residues. The trim removed 6 bases at V and 0 bases at J, leaving 6 bases unmatched. The CDR3 protein is CASRGSGQGSYEQYF. DNA for the CDR3: TGTGCCAGCAGGGGGTCGGGACAGGGCTCCTACGAGCAGTACTTC.

The J gene is TRBJ2-1, the V gene TRBV5-6; 10 bases match TRBD2. The V gene end was trimmed by 1 base and the J gene end by 14 bases; junction bases not matched to a gene: 6. CDR3 length: 13 amino acids. Germline-derived CDR1 and CDR2 are SGHDT and YYEEEE. The CDR3 DNA is TGTGCCAGCAGCTTGCCTAGCGGGAGTGATAAGTTCTTC. Its protein product is CASSLPSGSDKFF.